This T cell receptor beta chain was recovered during a study of shared clonotypes between healthy human individuals. Profiled with immunoSEQ multiplex PCR; TCRdb holds only in-frame clones, not every one. The sample shows roughly 520,000 clones, approximately 95% of them seen only once. The CDR3 spans 13 residues. Trimming took 4 bases from V and 1 from J, leaving 8 bases between them. Germline CDR1 reads SGHRS; CDR2 reads YFSETQ. The receptor's source is a woman aged 25-40 years in good health. The sample was naive CD4+ T cells sorted from blood. As for subset: CD45RA+ positively selected. This chain connects TRBV5-1 to TRBJ1-1, with D hard to call. The CDR3 bases are TGCGCCAGCAGCGCGCAGCCGAACACTGAAGCTTTCTTT. The encoded protein is CASSAQPNTEAFF.